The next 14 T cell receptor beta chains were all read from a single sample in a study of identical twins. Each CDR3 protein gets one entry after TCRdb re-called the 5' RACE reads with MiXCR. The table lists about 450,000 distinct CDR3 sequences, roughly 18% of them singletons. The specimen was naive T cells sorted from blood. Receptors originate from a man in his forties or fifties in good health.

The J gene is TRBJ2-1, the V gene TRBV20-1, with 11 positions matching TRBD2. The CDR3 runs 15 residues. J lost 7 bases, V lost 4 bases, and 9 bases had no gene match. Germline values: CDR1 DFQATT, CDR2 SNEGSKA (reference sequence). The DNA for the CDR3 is TGCAGTGCTATGCCCCTAGCGGGAGGAAGGAATGAGCAGTTCTTC. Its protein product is CSAMPLAGGRNEQFF.

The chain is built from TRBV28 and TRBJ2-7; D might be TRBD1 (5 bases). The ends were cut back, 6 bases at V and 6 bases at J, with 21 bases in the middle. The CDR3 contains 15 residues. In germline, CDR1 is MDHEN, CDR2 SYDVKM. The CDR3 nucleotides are TGTGCCAGCAGAACCGCGGTTACAGGTTTTCGCGAGCAGTACTTC. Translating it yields CASRTAVTGFREQYF.

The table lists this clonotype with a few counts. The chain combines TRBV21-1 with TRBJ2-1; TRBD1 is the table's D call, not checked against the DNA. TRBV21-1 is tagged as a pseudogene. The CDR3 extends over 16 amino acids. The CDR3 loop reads CASSKALLGQGGEQFF. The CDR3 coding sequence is TGTGCCAGCAGCAAAGCTCTATTAGGACAGGGTGGGGAGCAGTTCTTC.

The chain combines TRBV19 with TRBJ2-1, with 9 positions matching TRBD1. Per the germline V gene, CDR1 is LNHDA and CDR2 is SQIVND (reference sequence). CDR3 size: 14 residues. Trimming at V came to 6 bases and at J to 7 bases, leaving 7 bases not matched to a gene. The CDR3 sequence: CASSRDRVSNEQFF. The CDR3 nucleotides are TGTGCCAGTAGCCGGGACAGGGTCTCAAATGAGCAGTTCTTC.

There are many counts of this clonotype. Written as DNA, the CDR3 is TGCGCCAGCAGCCAACCTGGACTAGCGGGAGGGACCCCATTCCTACCGTACTTC. Amino acid sequence: CASSQPGLAGGTPFLPYF. This chain connects TRBV4-3 to TRBJ2-7; the match to TRBD2 covers 15 bases. Germline V gene data show CDR1 as LGHNA and CDR2 as YSLEER. The CDR3 has 18 residues. The junction had 17 bases not matched to a gene; V was cut back by 2 bases and J by 12 bases.

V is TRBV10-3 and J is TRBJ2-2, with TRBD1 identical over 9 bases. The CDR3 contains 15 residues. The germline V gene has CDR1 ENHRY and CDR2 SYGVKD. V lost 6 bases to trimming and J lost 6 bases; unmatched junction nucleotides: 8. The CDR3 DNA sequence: TGTGCCATCAGACCGGGACAGGGTGTCTCCGGGGAGCTGTTTTTT. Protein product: CAIRPGQGVSGELFF.

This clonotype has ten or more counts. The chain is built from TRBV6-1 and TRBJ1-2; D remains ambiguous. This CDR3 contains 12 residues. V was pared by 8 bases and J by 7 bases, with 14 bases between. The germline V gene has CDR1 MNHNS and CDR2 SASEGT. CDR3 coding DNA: TGTGCCAGCGCTGGGGTCAGGCCTGGCTACACCTTC. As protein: CASAGVRPGYTF.

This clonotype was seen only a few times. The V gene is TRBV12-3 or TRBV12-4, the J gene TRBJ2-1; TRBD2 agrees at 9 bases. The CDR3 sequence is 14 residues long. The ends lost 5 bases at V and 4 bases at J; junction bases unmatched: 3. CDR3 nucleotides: TGTGCCAGCAGTCCGACTAGCGGATACAATGAGCAGTTCTTC. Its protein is CASSPTSGYNEQFF.

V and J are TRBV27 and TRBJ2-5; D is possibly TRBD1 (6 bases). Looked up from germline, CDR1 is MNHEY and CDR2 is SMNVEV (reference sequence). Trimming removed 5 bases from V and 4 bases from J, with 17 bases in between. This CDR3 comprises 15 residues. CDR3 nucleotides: TGTGCCAGCAGTAAACCGGGACAAAGGCCAGAGACCCAGTACTTC. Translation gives CASSKPGQRPETQYF.

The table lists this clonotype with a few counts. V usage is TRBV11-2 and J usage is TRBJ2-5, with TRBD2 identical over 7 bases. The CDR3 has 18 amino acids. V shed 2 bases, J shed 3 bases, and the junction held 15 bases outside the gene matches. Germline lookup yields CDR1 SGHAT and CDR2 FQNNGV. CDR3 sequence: CASSLTRGGLAVKETQYF. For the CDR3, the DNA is TGTGCCAGCAGCTTAACTCGGGGTGGGCTAGCGGTAAAAGAGACCCAGTACTTC.

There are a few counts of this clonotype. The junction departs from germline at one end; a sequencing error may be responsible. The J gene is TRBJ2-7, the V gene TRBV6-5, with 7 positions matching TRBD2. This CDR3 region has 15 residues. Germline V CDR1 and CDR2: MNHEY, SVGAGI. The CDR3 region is CASSYWASGTYEQYF. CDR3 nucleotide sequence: TGTGCCAGCAGCTACTGGGCTAGCGGTACCTACGAGCAGTACTTC.

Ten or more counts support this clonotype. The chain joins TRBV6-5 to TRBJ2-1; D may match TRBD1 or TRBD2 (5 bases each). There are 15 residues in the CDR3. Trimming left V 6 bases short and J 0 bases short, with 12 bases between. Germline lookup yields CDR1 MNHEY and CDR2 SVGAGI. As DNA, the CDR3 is TGTGCCAGCAGCTCCGGGACCAGCTCCTACAATGAGCAGTTCTTC. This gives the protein CASSSGTSSYNEQFF.

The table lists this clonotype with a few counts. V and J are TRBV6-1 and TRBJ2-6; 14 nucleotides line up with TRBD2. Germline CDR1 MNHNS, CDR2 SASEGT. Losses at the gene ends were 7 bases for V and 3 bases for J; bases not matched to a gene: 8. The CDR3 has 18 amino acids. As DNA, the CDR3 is TGTGCCAGCAACACCGGACTAGCGGGAGGCTTTGGGGCCAACGTCCTGACTTTC. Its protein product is CASNTGLAGGFGANVLTF.

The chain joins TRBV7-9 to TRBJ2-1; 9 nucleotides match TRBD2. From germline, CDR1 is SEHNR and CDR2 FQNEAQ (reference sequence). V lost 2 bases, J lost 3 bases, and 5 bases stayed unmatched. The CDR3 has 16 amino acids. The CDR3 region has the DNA TGTGCCAGCAGCTTATTTAGACTAGCGGACTACAATGAGCAGTTCTTC. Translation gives CASSLFRLADYNEQFF.